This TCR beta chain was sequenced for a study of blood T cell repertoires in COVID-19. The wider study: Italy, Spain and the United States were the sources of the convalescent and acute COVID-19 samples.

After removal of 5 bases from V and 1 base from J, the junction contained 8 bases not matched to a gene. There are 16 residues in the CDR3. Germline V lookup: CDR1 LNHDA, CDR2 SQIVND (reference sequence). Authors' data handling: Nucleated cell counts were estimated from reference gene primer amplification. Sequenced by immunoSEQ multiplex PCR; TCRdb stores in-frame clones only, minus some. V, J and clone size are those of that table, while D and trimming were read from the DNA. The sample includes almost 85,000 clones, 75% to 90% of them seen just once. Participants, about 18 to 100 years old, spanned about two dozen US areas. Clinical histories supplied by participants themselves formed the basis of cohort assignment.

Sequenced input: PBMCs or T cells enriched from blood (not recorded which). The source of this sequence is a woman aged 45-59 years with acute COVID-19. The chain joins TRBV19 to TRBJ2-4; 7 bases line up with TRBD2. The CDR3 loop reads CASSPLGGVAKNIQYF. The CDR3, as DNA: TGTGCCAGTAGTCCGTTGGGGGGGGTGGCCAAAAACATTCAGTACTTC.